In its sample, the clone carrying this T cell receptor beta chain was seen once. This specimen comes from a study of blood T cell repertoires in COVID-19. This table comes from immunoSEQ multiplex PCR, and its TCRdb copy is limited to in-frame clones, with some not included. The data show about 130,000 clones, about 80% seen once. Germline loops: CDR1 SNHLY, CDR2 FYNNEI. Trimming removed 0 bases from V and 5 bases from J, with 7 bases in between. CDR3 length equals 14 residues. Sequences were obtained from peripheral blood. The rearrangement links TRBV2 to TRBJ2-2; D unresolved. The clonotype comes from a man aged 55 to 70 with acute or convalescent COVID-19. For the CDR3, the DNA is TGTGCCAGCAGTGAAGCGCTTCGGACCGGGGAGCTGTTTTTT. This translates into CASSEALRTGELFF. Supplemented by reference TRBV2 and TRBJ2-2, the full variable domain reads EPEVTQTPSHQVTQMGQEVILRCVPISNHLYFYWYRQILGQKVEFLVSFYNNEISEKSEIFDDQFSVERPDGSNFTLKIRSTKLEDSAMYFCASSEALRTGELFFGEGSRLTVL.